This TCR beta chain was retrieved from a study of graft-versus-host responses after intestinal transplantation. There are 14 residues in the CDR3. Looked up from germline, CDR1 is LNHDA and CDR2 is SQIVND (reference sequence). With 3 bases removed from V and 1 base from J, the gap between germline ends came to 8 bases. In this sample, this clone turned up a few times. What it recognizes is unknown. Only in-frame clones appear in the TCRdb table, and some are missing; sequencing was by immunoSEQ multiplex PCR. The profile shows around 99,000 clones, roughly 89% of them singletons. This TCR was recovered from a human donor who was the organ donor for an intestinal transplant. This specimen was unstimulated CD4+ T cells sorted from spleen or lymph node cells, taken before transplant. The chain couples TRBV19 to TRBJ2-3; D may be TRBD1 (5 bases). CDR3 region: CASSIAQGTDTQYF. The DNA of the CDR3 is TGTGCCAGTAGTATTGCACAGGGCACAGATACGCAGTATTTT.